Sequencing of this T cell receptor (beta chain) was carried out in a study of T cells in Graves' hyperthyroidism and ophthalmopathy (dated by TCRdb to the late 2010s). As for the study more broadly: Peripheral blood samples were taken at the time of initial diagnosis, prior to any treatment. A discovery cohort of about 96 patients, approximately 45 with Graves' ophthalmopathy and about 60 with stable Graves' hyperthyroidism, was used to find distinguishing TCR V-J signatures. After sampling, hyperthyroidism patients received methimazole starting at 30 mg daily, and ophthalmopathy patients received high-dose intravenous methylprednisolone. The 75 to 100 discovery patients were divided at random into training and test sets in a 7:3 ratio. According to the paper, TCR Vbeta CDR3 sequencing was carried out on roughly 130 peripheral blood samples, which came from under 50 ophthalmopathy, 70 to 80 hyperthyroidism and roughly 17 progressor patients. Prospective prediction of ophthalmopathy was tested in an independent validation cohort consisting of under 20 hyperthyroidism patients and around 16 patients who later progressed to ophthalmopathy. The study also compared thyroid tissue and blood T-cell repertoires from roughly 6 Graves' hyperthyroidism patients. The investigation overall reported the following: A model built on a 13 V-J signature distinguished ophthalmopathy from stable hyperthyroidism, reaching around 90% sensitivity and under 84% specificity in cross-validation and 80%/75% in testing. In validation, progression to ophthalmopathy was predicted by the model with 70.59% sensitivity and under 85% specificity, a median of about 6.4 months before onset. Most expanded thyroid clonotypes (frequency above 0.001) were also detected in blood, suggesting blood repertoires may reflect thyroid immune responses. Sample size was not statistically predetermined, and blinding of investigators to group allocation was not performed.

The CDR3 runs 16 residues from the cysteine to the phenylalanine. Only the CDR3 region is kept as DNA, spanning 48 bases read in frame from base 1. Trimmed from V: 7 bases; trimmed from J: 1 base; junction bases lacking a gene match: 8. Stable Graves' hyperthyroidism was defined as no progression to ophthalmopathy during 18 months of follow-up. The hyperthyroidism patients were between 18 and 65 years old and newly diagnosed, with a disease duration of less than 2 months. Exclusion was applied to patients with uncontrolled infections, other autoimmune diseases, pregnancy or lactation. Diagnoses were based on clinical symptoms, serum thyroxine and TRAb, thyroid ultrasound and orbital computed tomography. PBMCs were separated from under 11 ml of fresh peripheral blood using Ficoll-Paque density gradient centrifugation. Total RNA was extracted using Trizol reagent, and RNA quality was assessed on an Agilent 2100 Bioanalyzer.

A note on this clonotype: Its antigen is not yet known. Nothing much larger sits one base from this clone, and base qualities are not available.

TCR beta CDR3 regions were amplified from RNA transcripts. The first round of RT-PCR for the TCR CDR3 was performed with the HTBI primer set and the Qiagen OneStep RT-PCR kit. Libraries were constructed in a second round of multiplex PCR, after which size selection and purification were carried out. Libraries were sequenced paired-end with 100 bp reads on an Illumina HiSeq2000. The source study handled its data this way. SOAPnuke was used to process the raw data, with reads discarded if the reads contained adapters or uncalled bases, had a mean Phred below 15, or lacked an exact constant-primer or identifier match. COPE v1.2.5 was used to merge high-quality paired reads, and clonotypes were defined as unique nucleotide sequences. MiTCR v1.1 was used to align clonotypes to the IMGT TRBV, TRBD and TRBJ reference segments. The analysis was restricted to V-J combinations with a frequency above 0.0001, which together covered over 99% of the repertoires. The TCS score was defined as the ratio of F50 (clonal expansion) to E x V (chaos), calculated using BLOSUM62-based TCRdist between CDR3 peptides within each V-J. Welch's t-statistics and random forest reduced around 550 V-J features to about 12, which were used in a naive Bayes classifier (R e1071). The Morisita-Horn index was used to measure how similar the thyroid and blood repertoires were. TCRdb handled the public reads itself, with Q25 trimming in fastp and clone calling in MiXCR, and kept productive beta chains. CDR3 protein duplicates are merged, each entry listing the most common genes and DNA. The V and J calls and clone size are TCRdb's, not the authors'. Counted in this sample were around 760,000 distinct CDR3 sequences; approximately 36% of them appeared once. The ten largest clonotypes hold 31% of the sample.

The rearranged chain carries TRBV12-3 or TRBV12-4 and TRBJ2-2; 8 nucleotides in the junction match TRBD1. The receptor's source is a woman in her thirties or forties with Graves' hyperthyroidism. The sequenced material came from blood. The CDR3 reads as follows: CASNSPGGLNTGELFF. The base sequence is TGTGCCAGCAATTCCCCAGGGGGCCTGAACACCGGGGAGCTGTTTTTT.